Given below is one TCR beta chain in context. The antigen remains undetermined. Germline loops: CDR1 SGHRS, CDR2 YFSETQ. Between the trimmed V and J ends, which lost 7 bases and 4 bases, there was a span of 15 bases. The CDR3 has 14 amino acids. This table comes from immunoSEQ multiplex PCR, and its TCRdb copy is limited to in-frame clones, with some not included. The data hold around 120,000 clones, with approximately 83% observed a single time. These data are taken from a study of T cell responses to AZD1222 COVID-19 vaccine. Points from the study as a whole: Spike was spanned by vaccine-associated CD4 TCRs, with dominance at 160-218 and 743-854. Just 5 to 7 AZD1222 recipients were seropositive at baseline. After the peak T cell response, and only then, were repertoires sampled. Clonal diversity may have been underestimated, and the donors were mostly white British, with more females than males.

The sequencing used peripheral blood, collected on day 0 of MenACWY control vaccination. This sequence originates from an adult in good health. The V and J genes are TRBV5-1 and TRBJ1-3; D is unclear. The CDR3 DNA reads as TGCGCCAGCCAGGAGAACTGGGGAGGAAACACCATATATTTT. Its translation: CASQENWGGNTIYF.